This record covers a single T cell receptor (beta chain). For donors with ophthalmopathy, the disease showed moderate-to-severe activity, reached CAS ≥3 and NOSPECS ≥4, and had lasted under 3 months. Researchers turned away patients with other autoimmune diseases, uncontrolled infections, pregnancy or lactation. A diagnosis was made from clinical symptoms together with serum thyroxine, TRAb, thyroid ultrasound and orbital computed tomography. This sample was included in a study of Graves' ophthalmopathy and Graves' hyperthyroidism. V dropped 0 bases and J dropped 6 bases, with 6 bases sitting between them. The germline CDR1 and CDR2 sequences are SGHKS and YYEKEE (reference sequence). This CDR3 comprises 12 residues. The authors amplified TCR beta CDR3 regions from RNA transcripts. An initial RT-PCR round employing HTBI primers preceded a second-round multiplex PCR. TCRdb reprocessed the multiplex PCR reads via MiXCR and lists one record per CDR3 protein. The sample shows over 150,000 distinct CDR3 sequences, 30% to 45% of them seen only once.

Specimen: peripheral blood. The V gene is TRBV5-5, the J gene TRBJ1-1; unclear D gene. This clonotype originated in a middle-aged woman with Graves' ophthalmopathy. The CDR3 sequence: CASSLDQAEAFF. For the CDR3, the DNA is TGTGCCAGCAGCTTGGATCAAGCTGAAGCTTTCTTT.